This is a list of T cell receptor beta chains from one sample in a study of neoadjuvant anti-PD-1 for oral cavity cancer. Some clones are missing from TCRdb's copy, which holds only in-frame ones; the method was immunoSEQ multiplex PCR. Among about 12,000 clones listed, 71% were seen once. This material consisted of PBMCs, taken after nivolumab (anti-PD-1) treatment. The source of these receptors is a person aged 35-79 years with oral cavity squamous cell carcinoma. The CDR3 runs from the conserved cysteine through the conserved F or W. Each record gives: clone size, V gene, D gene, J gene, CDR3 protein, CDR3 DNA. A D gene is named only where the DNA matches it firmly. A clone size is listed for some rows: how often the clone was seen (once, few, many), or a class if it is expanded.

clone size: NA
V gene: TRBV30
D gene: NA
J gene: TRBJ2-2
CDR3 protein: CAWSAPQSGRTGELFF
CDR3 DNA: TGTGCCTGGAGCGCACCCCAATCAGGAAGGACCGGGGAGCTGTTTTTT

clone size: NA
V gene: TRBV15
D gene: NA
J gene: TRBJ1-3
CDR3 protein: CATSRDLEPGLRSGNTIYF
CDR3 DNA: TGTGCCACCAGCAGAGATCTCGAGCCGGGGCTCCGCTCTGGAAACACCATATATTTT

clone size: NA
V gene: TRBV5-1
D gene: NA
J gene: TRBJ2-1
CDR3 protein: CASSLLVSADEQFF
CDR3 DNA: TGCGCCAGCAGCTTGTTAGTTTCGGCGGATGAGCAGTTCTTC

clone size: NA
V gene: TRBV14
D gene: NA
J gene: TRBJ1-3
CDR3 protein: CASSQFVPLSGNTIYF
CDR3 DNA: TGTGCCAGCAGCCAATTCGTGCCGCTCTCTGGAAACACCATATATTTT

clone size: few
V gene: TRBV6-1
D gene: NA
J gene: TRBJ2-2
CDR3 protein: CASRLAVGTGELFF
CDR3 DNA: TGTGCCAGCAGACTAGCTGTGGGCACCGGGGAGCTGTTTTTT

clone size: NA
V gene: TRBV7-9
D gene: NA
J gene: TRBJ1-2
CDR3 protein: CASSSQQGALVHTF
CDR3 DNA: TGTGCCAGCAGCTCACAGCAGGGTGCCCTAGTGCACACCTTC

clone size: few
V gene: TRBV10-3
D gene: TRBD1
J gene: TRBJ2-2
CDR3 protein: CATWTGNTGELFF
CDR3 DNA: TGTGCCACCTGGACAGGGAACACCGGGGAGCTGTTTTTT

clone size: NA
V gene: TRBV5-1
D gene: TRBD1
J gene: TRBJ1-2
CDR3 protein: CASSSLRTGGRRRYGYTF
CDR3 DNA: TGCGCCAGCAGCTCCCTAAGGACAGGGGGTAGGAGGCGTTATGGCTACACCTTC

clone size: once
V gene: TRBV7-8
D gene: NA
J gene: TRBJ2-7
CDR3 protein: CASTNSYEQYF
CDR3 DNA: TGTGCCAGCACCAACTCCTACGAGCAGTACTTC

clone size: NA
V gene: TRBV5-1
D gene: TRBD1
J gene: TRBJ1-2
CDR3 protein: CASSLTPQGAGYTF
CDR3 DNA: TGCGCCAGCAGCTTAACCCCACAGGGGGCCGGCTACACCTTC

clone size: NA
V gene: TRBV5-1
D gene: NA
J gene: TRBJ2-3
CDR3 protein: CASSLGQAVYSTDTQYF
CDR3 DNA: TGCGCCAGCAGCTTGGGACAGGCGGTTTACAGCACAGATACGCAGTATTTT

clone size: NA
V gene: TRBV2
D gene: NA
J gene: TRBJ2-7
CDR3 protein: CASSLETYEQYF
CDR3 DNA: TGTGCCAGCAGTTTAGAGACCTACGAGCAGTACTTC

clone size: NA
V gene: TRBV2
D gene: NA
J gene: TRBJ2-3
CDR3 protein: CASSEGLRIYTQYF
CDR3 DNA: TGTGCCAGCAGTGAGGGGCTGAGGATCTATACGCAGTATTTT

clone size: NA
V gene: TRBV5-1
D gene: NA
J gene: TRBJ2-2
CDR3 protein: CASSLAGSTGELFF
CDR3 DNA: TGCGCCAGCAGCTTAGCAGGTAGCACCGGGGAGCTGTTTTTT

clone size: few
V gene: TRBV25-1
D gene: NA
J gene: TRBJ1-5
CDR3 protein: CASSSSGQGYQPQHF
CDR3 DNA: TGTGCCAGCAGTTCGAGTGGGCAGGGGTATCAGCCCCAGCATTTT

clone size: NA
V gene: TRBV30
D gene: NA
J gene: TRBJ2-2
CDR3 protein: CAWSPGYTGELFF
CDR3 DNA: TGTGCCTGGAGTCCCGGATACACCGGGGAGCTGTTTTTT

clone size: once
V gene: TRBV19
D gene: NA
J gene: TRBJ1-4
CDR3 protein: CASSINHREKLFF
CDR3 DNA: TGTGCCAGTAGTATAAATCATCGGGAAAAACTGTTTTTT

clone size: NA
V gene: TRBV14
D gene: NA
J gene: TRBJ2-1
CDR3 protein: CASSLVGTYYNEQFF
CDR3 DNA: TGTGCCAGCAGCCTGGTGGGGACTTACTACAATGAGCAGTTCTTC

clone size: NA
V gene: TRBV5-1
D gene: NA
J gene: TRBJ1-4
CDR3 protein: CASTSGSDNEKLFF
CDR3 DNA: TGCGCCAGCACGTCCGGGTCGGACAATGAAAAACTGTTTTTT

clone size: NA
V gene: TRBV5-6
D gene: TRBD1
J gene: TRBJ2-5
CDR3 protein: CASSLGTDQETQYF
CDR3 DNA: TGTGCCAGCAGCCTTGGGACAGACCAAGAGACCCAGTACTTC

clone size: NA
V gene: TRBV28
D gene: NA
J gene: TRBJ2-5
CDR3 protein: CASSLSYLVPFQETQYF
CDR3 DNA: TGTGCCAGCAGTTTATCTTATCTCGTGCCCTTCCAAGAGACCCAGTACTTC

clone size: NA
V gene: TRBV2
D gene: NA
J gene: TRBJ2-1
CDR3 protein: CASSDPHTSYNEQFF
CDR3 DNA: TGTGCCAGCAGTGACCCACATACCTCCTACAATGAGCAGTTCTTC

clone size: NA
V gene: TRBV27
D gene: TRBD2
J gene: TRBJ2-1
CDR3 protein: CASSTYSGSGNEQFF
CDR3 DNA: TGTGCCAGCAGCACATATAGCGGGAGTGGCAATGAGCAGTTCTTC

clone size: NA
V gene: TRBV28
D gene: NA
J gene: TRBJ2-7
CDR3 protein: CASSNSRVNSYEQYF
CDR3 DNA: TGTGCCAGCAGTAACTCCAGGGTAAACTCCTACGAGCAGTACTTC

clone size: NA
V gene: TRBV27
D gene: NA
J gene: TRBJ1-1
CDR3 protein: CASSLQVNTEAFF
CDR3 DNA: TGTGCCAGCAGTTTACAGGTGAACACTGAAGCTTTCTTT

clone size: NA
V gene: TRBV4-2
D gene: TRBD1
J gene: TRBJ1-3
CDR3 protein: CASSQVTGAGNTIYF
CDR3 DNA: TGTGCCAGCAGCCAAGTAACAGGGGCTGGAAACACCATATATTTT

clone size: NA
V gene: TRBV6-1
D gene: TRBD2
J gene: TRBJ2-1
CDR3 protein: CASRGLAEGGNEQFF
CDR3 DNA: TGTGCCAGCAGAGGACTAGCGGAGGGTGGCAATGAGCAGTTCTTC

clone size: NA
V gene: TRBV28
D gene: TRBD1
J gene: TRBJ1-4
CDR3 protein: CASSPNRGPQKNEKLFF
CDR3 DNA: TGTGCCAGCAGTCCAAACAGGGGCCCGCAAAAAAATGAAAAACTGTTTTTT

clone size: once
V gene: TRBV10-2
D gene: NA
J gene: TRBJ1-2
CDR3 protein: CAAAPGSNYGYTF
CDR3 DNA: TGCGCCGCCGCCCCCGGTTCTAACTATGGCTACACCTTC

clone size: NA
V gene: TRBV5-1
D gene: TRBD2
J gene: TRBJ2-7
CDR3 protein: CASSPGTSGYEQYF
CDR3 DNA: TGCGCCAGCAGCCCCGGGACTAGCGGCTACGAGCAGTACTTC

clone size: NA
V gene: TRBV2
D gene: TRBD2
J gene: TRBJ2-5
CDR3 protein: CASSLAGGLRETQYF
CDR3 DNA: TGTGCCAGCAGTCTAGCGGGAGGGCTGAGAGAGACCCAGTACTTC

clone size: NA
V gene: TRBV9
D gene: NA
J gene: TRBJ2-4
CDR3 protein: CASSGPAKNIQYF
CDR3 DNA: TGTGCCAGCAGCGGGCCAGCCAAAAACATTCAGTACTTC

clone size: NA
V gene: TRBV6-6
D gene: NA
J gene: TRBJ1-2
CDR3 protein: CASSTRVSDYGYTF
CDR3 DNA: TGTGCCAGCAGCACAAGGGTGTCCGACTATGGCTACACCTTC

clone size: NA
V gene: TRBV6-1
D gene: TRBD2
J gene: TRBJ2-5
CDR3 protein: CASSERRSGGPGGSRRETQYF
CDR3 DNA: TGTGCCAGCAGTGAAAGAAGGTCCGGGGGTCCGGGGGGGTCCCGTAGGGAGACCCAGTACTTC

clone size: few
V gene: TRBV6-5
D gene: NA
J gene: TRBJ2-7
CDR3 protein: CASSQGGPPQQYF
CDR3 DNA: TGTGCCAGCAGTCAGGGGGGGCCCCCACAGCAGTACTTC

clone size: NA
V gene: TRBV14
D gene: NA
J gene: TRBJ1-1
CDR3 protein: CASSQEGRIWTEAFF
CDR3 DNA: TGTGCCAGCAGCCAAGAAGGGAGGATTTGGACTGAAGCTTTCTTT

clone size: NA
V gene: TRBV28
D gene: NA
J gene: TRBJ1-4
CDR3 protein: CASSLIHRRNEKLFF
CDR3 DNA: TGTGCCAGCAGTTTAATCCACAGGAGGAATGAAAAACTGTTTTTT

clone size: NA
V gene: TRBV10-3
D gene: NA
J gene: TRBJ2-7
CDR3 protein: CAISEQSSYEQYF
CDR3 DNA: TGTGCCATCAGTGAACAGAGCTCCTACGAGCAGTACTTC

clone size: few
V gene: TRBV2
D gene: TRBD1
J gene: TRBJ1-1
CDR3 protein: CASEKGANTEAFF
CDR3 DNA: TGTGCCAGCGAGAAGGGGGCGAACACTGAAGCTTTCTTT

clone size: NA
V gene: TRBV2
D gene: NA
J gene: TRBJ1-2
CDR3 protein: CANRNMTFGGYTF
CDR3 DNA: TGTGCCAACCGAAATATGACCTTCGGGGGCTACACCTTC

clone size: NA
V gene: TRBV27
D gene: NA
J gene: TRBJ1-2
CDR3 protein: CASTTLGGKRYGYTF
CDR3 DNA: TGTGCCAGCACTACCCTGGGCGGGAAACGCTATGGCTACACCTTC

clone size: NA
V gene: TRBV19
D gene: NA
J gene: TRBJ1-4
CDR3 protein: CASSIGPNEKLFF
CDR3 DNA: TGTGCCAGTAGTATTGGACCTAATGAAAAACTGTTTTTT

clone size: NA
V gene: TRBV19
D gene: NA
J gene: TRBJ1-2
CDR3 protein: CASSSLTVGNYGYTF
CDR3 DNA: TGTGCCAGTAGTAGTCTGACAGTGGGTAACTATGGCTACACCTTC

clone size: NA
V gene: TRBV7-8
D gene: NA
J gene: TRBJ1-1
CDR3 protein: CASSPRFNTEAFF
CDR3 DNA: TGTGCCAGCAGCCCACGCTTTAACACTGAAGCTTTCTTT

clone size: NA
V gene: TRBV5-1
D gene: NA
J gene: TRBJ2-2
CDR3 protein: CASSLTDSGELFF
CDR3 DNA: TGCGCCAGCAGCTTGACCGACAGCGGGGAGCTGTTTTTT

clone size: once
V gene: TRBV6-4
D gene: TRBD2
J gene: TRBJ2-1
CDR3 protein: CASSSMGLLAGGDTYNEQFF
CDR3 DNA: TGTGCCAGCAGTAGTATGGGATTACTAGCGGGAGGAGATACCTACAATGAGCAGTTCTTC

clone size: NA
V gene: TRBV29-1
D gene: NA
J gene: TRBJ1-4
CDR3 protein: CSVELQGSGEKLFF
CDR3 DNA: TGCAGCGTTGAGTTGCAGGGGTCAGGTGAAAAACTGTTTTTT

clone size: NA
V gene: TRBV19
D gene: NA
J gene: TRBJ1-4
CDR3 protein: CASRETTTNEKLFF
CDR3 DNA: TGTGCCAGTAGAGAGACGACAACTAATGAAAAACTGTTTTTT

clone size: NA
V gene: TRBV1
D gene: NA
J gene: TRBJ2-5
CDR3 protein: CTSSGEQETQYF
CDR3 DNA: TGCACCAGCAGCGGAGAGCAAGAGACCCAGTACTTC

clone size: NA
V gene: TRBV4-1
D gene: TRBD1
J gene: TRBJ1-3
CDR3 protein: CASSLQQGSSGNTIYF
CDR3 DNA: TGCGCCAGCAGCCTACAACAGGGGTCCTCTGGAAACACCATATATTTT